This T cell receptor (beta chain) was sequenced in a study of cytomegalovirus exposure and HLA in healthy donors. Study in general: In an earlier analysis, 90 million to 120 million unique TCR beta sequences were found from approximately 190 million T cells.

Primers included in the PCR were 60 Vbeta and 13 Jbeta primers. Data came from immunoSEQ multiplex PCR; TCRdb stores just in-frame clones and leaves some out. The sample lists about 130,000 clones, approximately 87% occurring once. The TCR sequence derives from a woman under 40 in good health and CMV-seronegative. The sequenced sample consisted of PBMCs.

CDR3 region: CASSRWGTAEAFF. CDR3 coding DNA: TGTGCCAGCAGTAGGTGGGGGACAGCTGAAGCTTTCTTT. This sequence joins TRBV6-1 and TRBJ1-1, with 7 bases aligning to TRBD1. Germline V gene sequence: CDR1 MNHNS, CDR2 SASEGT. V dropped 5 bases and J dropped 6; count of bases not matched to a gene: 6. The CDR3 contains 13 residues.